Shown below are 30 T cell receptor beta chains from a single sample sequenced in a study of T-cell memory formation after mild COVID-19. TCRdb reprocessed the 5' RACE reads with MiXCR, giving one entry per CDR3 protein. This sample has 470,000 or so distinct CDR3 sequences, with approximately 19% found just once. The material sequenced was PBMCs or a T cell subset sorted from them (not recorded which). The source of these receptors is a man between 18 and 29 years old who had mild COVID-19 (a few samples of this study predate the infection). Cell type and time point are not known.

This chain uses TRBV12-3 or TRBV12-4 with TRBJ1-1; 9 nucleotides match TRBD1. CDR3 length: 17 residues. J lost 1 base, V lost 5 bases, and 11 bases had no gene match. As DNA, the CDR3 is TGTGCCAGCAGTCGACCACGACAGGGGGTCGGGAACACTGAAGCTTTCTTT. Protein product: CASSRPRQGVGNTEAFF.

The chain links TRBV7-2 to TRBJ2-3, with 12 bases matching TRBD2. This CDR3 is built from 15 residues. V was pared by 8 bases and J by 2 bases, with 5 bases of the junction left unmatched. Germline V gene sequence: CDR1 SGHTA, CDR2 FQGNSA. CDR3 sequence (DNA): TGTGCCAGCTTGGGACTAGCGGGCTTCACAGATACGCAGTATTTT. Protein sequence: CASLGLAGFTDTQYF.

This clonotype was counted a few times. CDR3 in amino acids: CATSREATPGEQFF. DNA of the CDR3: TGTGCCACCAGCAGAGAAGCCACCCCCGGAGAGCAGTTCTTC. The gene calls are TRBV15 and TRBJ2-1; D is ambiguous. The germline V and J ends were trimmed by 0 bases and 10 bases, with 13 bases remaining between them. The CDR3 runs 14 residues. Germline lookup yields CDR1 LNHNV and CDR2 YYDKDF (reference sequence). Drawing the rest from reference TRBV15 and TRBJ2-1, the complete variable domain is DAMVIQNPRYQVTQFGKPVTLSCSQTLNHNVMYWYQQKSSQAPKLLFHYYDKDFNNEADTPDNFQSRRPNTSFCFLDIRSPGLGDTAMYLCATSREATPGEQFFGPGTRLTVL.

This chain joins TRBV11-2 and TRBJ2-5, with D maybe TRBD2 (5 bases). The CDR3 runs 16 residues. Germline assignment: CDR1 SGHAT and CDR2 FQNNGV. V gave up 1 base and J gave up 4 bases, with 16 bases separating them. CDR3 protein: CASSLGLAGLGETQYF. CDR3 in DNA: TGTGCCAGCAGCTTAGGCCTCGCGGGCCTCGGAGAGACCCAGTACTTC.

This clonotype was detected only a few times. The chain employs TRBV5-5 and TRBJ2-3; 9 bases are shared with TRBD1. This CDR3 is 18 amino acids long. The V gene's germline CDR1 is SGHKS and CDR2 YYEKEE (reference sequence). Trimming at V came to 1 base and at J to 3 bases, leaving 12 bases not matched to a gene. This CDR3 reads CASSLMKDGTGWTDTQYF. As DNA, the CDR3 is TGTGCCAGCAGCTTGATGAAGGATGGGACAGGGTGGACAGATACGCAGTATTTT.

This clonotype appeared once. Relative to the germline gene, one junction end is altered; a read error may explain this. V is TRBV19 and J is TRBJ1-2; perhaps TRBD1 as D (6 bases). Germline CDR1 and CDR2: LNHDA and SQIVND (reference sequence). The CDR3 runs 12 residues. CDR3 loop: CASSRLKQGTSF. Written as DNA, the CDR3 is TGTGCCAGTAGTAGACTCAAACAGGGAACGTCTTTC.

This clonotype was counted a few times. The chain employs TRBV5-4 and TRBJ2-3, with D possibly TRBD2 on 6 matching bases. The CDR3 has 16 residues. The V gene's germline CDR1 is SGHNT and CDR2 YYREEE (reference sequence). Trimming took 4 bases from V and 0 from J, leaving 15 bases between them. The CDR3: CASSQNPGLSTDTQYF. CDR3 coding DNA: TGTGCCAGCAGCCAGAATCCGGGACTGAGCACAGATACGCAGTATTTT.

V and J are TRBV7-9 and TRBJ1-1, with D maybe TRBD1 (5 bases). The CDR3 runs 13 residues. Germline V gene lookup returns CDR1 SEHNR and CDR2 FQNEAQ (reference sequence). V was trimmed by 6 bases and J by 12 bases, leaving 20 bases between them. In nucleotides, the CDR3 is TGTGCCAGCAGATCGGTTGGGGCTGAGGGAACTTTCTTT. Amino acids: CASRSVGAEGTFF. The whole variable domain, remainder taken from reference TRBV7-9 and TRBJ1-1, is DTGVSQNPRHKITKRGQNVTFRCDPISEHNRLYWYRQTLGQGPEFLTYFQNEAQLEKSRLLSDRFSAERPKGSFSTLEIQRTEQGDSAMYLCASRSVGAEGTFFGQGTRLTVV.

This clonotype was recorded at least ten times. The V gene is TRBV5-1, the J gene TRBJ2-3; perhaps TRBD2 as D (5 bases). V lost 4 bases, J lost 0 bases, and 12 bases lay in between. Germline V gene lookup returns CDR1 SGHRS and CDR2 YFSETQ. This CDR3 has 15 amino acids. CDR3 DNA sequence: TGCGCCAGCAGCGATGCGGGCTTTAGCACAGATACGCAGTATTTT. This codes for CASSDAGFSTDTQYF.

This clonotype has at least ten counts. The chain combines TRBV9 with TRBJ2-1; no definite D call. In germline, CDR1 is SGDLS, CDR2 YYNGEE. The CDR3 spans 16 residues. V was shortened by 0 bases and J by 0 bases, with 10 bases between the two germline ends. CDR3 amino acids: CASSVAVRSSYNEQFF. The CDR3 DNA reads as TGTGCCAGCAGCGTAGCTGTGCGTAGCTCCTACAATGAGCAGTTCTTC.

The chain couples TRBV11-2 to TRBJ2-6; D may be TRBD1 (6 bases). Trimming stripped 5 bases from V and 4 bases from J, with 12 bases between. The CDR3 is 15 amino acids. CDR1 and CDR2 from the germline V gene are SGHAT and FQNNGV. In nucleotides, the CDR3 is TGTGCCAGCAGCGCACAGGGTGGCGGGGCCAACGTCCTGACTTTC. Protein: CASSAQGGGANVLTF.

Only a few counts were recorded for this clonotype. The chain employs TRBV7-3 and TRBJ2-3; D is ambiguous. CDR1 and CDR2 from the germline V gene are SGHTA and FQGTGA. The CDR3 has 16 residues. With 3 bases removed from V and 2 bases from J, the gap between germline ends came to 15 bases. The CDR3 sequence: CASSFSSNKNTDTQYF. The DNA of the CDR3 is TGTGCCAGCAGCTTCTCATCCAACAAAAACACAGATACGCAGTATTTT.

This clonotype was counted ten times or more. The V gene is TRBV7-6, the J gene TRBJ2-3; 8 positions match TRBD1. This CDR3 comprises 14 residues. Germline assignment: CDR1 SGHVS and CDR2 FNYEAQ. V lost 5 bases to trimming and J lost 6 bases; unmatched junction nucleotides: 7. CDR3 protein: CASSLGTGPDTQYF. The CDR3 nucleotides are TGTGCCAGCAGCCTTGGGACAGGCCCGGATACGCAGTATTTT.

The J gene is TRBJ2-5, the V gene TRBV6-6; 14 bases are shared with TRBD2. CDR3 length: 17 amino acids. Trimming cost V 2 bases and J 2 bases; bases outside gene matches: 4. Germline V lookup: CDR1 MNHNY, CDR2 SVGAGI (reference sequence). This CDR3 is CASSYTTSGGEQETQYF. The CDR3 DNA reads TGTGCCAGCAGTTACACGACTAGCGGGGGGGAGCAAGAGACCCAGTACTTC.

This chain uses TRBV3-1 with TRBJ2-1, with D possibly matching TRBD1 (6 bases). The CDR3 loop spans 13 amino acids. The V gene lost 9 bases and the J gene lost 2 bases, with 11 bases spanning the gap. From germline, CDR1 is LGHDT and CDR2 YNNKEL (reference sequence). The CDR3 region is CASSGAAYNEQFF. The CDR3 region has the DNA TGTGCCAGTTCAGGGGCGGCCTACAATGAGCAGTTCTTC.

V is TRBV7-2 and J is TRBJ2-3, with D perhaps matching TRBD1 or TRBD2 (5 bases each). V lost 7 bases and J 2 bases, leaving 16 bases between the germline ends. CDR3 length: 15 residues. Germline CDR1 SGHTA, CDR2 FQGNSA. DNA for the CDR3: TGTGCCAGCACCCCGAAACGGGGCCTCACAGATACGCAGTATTTT. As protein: CASTPKRGLTDTQYF.

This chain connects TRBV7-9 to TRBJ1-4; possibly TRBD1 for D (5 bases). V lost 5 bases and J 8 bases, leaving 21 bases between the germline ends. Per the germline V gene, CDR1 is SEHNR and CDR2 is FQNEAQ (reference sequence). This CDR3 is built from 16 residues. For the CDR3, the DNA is TGTGCCAGCAGCCCCTGGGTTGGGGCGATTGGCGAAAAACTGTTTTTT. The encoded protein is CASSPWVGAIGEKLFF. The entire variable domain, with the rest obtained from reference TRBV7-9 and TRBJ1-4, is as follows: DTGVSQNPRHKITKRGQNVTFRCDPISEHNRLYWYRQTLGQGPEFLTYFQNEAQLEKSRLLSDRFSAERPKGSFSTLEIQRTEQGDSAMYLCASSPWVGAIGEKLFFGSGTQLSVL.

In DNA form, the CDR3 reads TGTGCCAGCAGCCAAACACAGGCAGATACGCAGTATTTT. Translation gives CASSQTQADTQYF. The chain has TRBV5-6 and TRBJ2-3, with D possibly matching TRBD1 (5 bases). The CDR3 has 13 amino acids. Germline CDR1 is SGHDT and CDR2 is YYEEEE. V was cut by 4 bases and J by 4 bases, with 10 bases left in between.

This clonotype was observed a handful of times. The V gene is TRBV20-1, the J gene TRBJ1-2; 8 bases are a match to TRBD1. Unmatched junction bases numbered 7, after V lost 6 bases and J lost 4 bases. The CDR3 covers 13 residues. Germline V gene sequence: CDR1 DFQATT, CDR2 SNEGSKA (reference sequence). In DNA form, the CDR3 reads TGCAGTGCCAAGACAGGGGCAGCCTATGGCTACACCTTC. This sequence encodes CSAKTGAAYGYTF.

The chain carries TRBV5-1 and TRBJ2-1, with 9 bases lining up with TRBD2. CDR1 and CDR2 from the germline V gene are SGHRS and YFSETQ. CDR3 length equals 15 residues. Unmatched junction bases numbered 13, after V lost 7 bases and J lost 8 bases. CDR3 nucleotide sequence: TGCGCCAGCTGGGGCAGCGGGGGGCCCGGTGATGAGCAGTTCTTC. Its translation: CASWGSGGPGDEQFF.

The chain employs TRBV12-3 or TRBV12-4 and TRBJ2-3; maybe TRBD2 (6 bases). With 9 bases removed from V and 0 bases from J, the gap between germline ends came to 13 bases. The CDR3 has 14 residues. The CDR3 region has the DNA TGTGCCAGTCAGTGGGGGACTAGCACAGATACGCAGTATTTT. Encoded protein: CASQWGTSTDTQYF.

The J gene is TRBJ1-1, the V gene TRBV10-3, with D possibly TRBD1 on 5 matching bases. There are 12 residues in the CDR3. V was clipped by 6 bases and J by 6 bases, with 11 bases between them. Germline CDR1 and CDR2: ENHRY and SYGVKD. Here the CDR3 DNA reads TGTGCCATCAGCGGGGGTTTGGCTGAAGCTTTCTTT. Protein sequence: CAISGGLAEAFF.

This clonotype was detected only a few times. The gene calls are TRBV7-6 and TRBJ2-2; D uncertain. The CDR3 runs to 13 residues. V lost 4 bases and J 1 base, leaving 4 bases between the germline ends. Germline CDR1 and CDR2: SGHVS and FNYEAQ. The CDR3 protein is CASSWGNTGELFF. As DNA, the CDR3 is TGTGCCAGCAGCTGGGGGAACACCGGGGAGCTGTTTTTT.

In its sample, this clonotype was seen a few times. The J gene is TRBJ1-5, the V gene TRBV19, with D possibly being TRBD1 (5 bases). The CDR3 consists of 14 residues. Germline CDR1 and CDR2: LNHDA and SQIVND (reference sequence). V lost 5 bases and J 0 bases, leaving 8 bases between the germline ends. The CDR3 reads CASSQDNSNQPQHF. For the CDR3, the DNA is TGTGCCAGTAGTCAGGACAATAGCAATCAGCCCCAGCATTTT.

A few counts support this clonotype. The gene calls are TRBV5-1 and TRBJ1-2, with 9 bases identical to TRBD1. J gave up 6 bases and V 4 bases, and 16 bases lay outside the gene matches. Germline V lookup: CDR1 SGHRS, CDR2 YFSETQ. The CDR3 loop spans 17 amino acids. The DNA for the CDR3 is TGCGCCAGCAGCACCCCGACAGGGGGGTTGGTTTCGGATGGCTACACCTTC. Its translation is CASSTPTGGLVSDGYTF.

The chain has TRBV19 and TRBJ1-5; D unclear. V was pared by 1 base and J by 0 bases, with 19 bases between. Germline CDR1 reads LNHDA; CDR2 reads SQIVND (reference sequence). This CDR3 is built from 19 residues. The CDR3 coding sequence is TGTGCCAGTAGTATAGGTAAGGGAATGCGCCCTTATAGCAATCAGCCCCAGCATTTT. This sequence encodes CASSIGKGMRPYSNQPQHF.

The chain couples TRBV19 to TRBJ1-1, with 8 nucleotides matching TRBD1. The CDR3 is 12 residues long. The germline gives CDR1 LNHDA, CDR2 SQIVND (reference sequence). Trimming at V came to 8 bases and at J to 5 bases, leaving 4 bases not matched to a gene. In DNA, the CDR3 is TGTGCCAGTCGGGACAGGTTGACTGAAGCTTTCTTT. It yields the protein CASRDRLTEAFF.

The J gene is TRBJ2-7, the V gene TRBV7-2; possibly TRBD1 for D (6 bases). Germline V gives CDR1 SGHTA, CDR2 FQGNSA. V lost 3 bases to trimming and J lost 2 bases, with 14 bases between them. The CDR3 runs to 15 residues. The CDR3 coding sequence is TGTGCCAGCAGCTTGGGCAGGGGTAATGCCTACGAGCAGTACTTC. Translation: CASSLGRGNAYEQYF.

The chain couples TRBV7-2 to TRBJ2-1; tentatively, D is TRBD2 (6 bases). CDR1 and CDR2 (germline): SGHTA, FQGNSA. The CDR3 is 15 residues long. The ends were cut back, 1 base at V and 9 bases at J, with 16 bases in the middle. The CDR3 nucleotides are TGTGCCAGCAGCTTAGGTAGGGCGCGGAGGGGTGAGCAGTTCTTC. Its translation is CASSLGRARRGEQFF.

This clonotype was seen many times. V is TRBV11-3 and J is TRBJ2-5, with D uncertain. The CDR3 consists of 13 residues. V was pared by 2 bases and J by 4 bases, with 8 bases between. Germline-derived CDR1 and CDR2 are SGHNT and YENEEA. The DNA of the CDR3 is TGTGCCAGCAGCTTATCGGTGGGAGAGACCCAGTACTTC. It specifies CASSLSVGETQYF.